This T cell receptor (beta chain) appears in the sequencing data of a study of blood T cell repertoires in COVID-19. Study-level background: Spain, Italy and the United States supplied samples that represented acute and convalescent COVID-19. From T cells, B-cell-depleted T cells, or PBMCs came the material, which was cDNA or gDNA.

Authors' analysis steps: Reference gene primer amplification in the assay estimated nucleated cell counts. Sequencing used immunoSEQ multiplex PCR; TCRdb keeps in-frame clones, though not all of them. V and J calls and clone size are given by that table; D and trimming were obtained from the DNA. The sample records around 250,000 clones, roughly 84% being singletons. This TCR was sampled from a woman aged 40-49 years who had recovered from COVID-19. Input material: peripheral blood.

CDR3 bases: TGTGCCAGCAGCCAAGATCGTAGATTCAATCGTAGACAGGAAGCTTTCTTT. It yields the protein CASSQDRRFNRRQEAFF. The genes are TRBV4-2 and TRBJ1-1; tentatively, D is TRBD1 (5 bases). This CDR3 region has 17 residues. Germline CDR1 reads LGHNA; CDR2 reads YNFKEQ. V lost 0 bases, J lost 8 bases, and 22 bases lay in between.